The present entry profiles one TCR beta chain with its context. This clonotype was detected many times. Its antigen has not been determined. Nothing much larger sits one base from this clone, and base qualities are not available. This sample is part of a study of CD8 T cells in ankylosing spondylitis (dated 2017 in TCRdb). In the study overall: The study profiled T cell receptor beta repertoires in healthy donors and ankylosing spondylitis patients to find disease-linked TCR variants. The whole study cohort included 108 healthy donors and around 24 ankylosing spondylitis patients. Peripheral blood samples were taken, and synovial fluid was additionally collected from ankylosing spondylitis patients. What the study reported, not specific to this receptor: The disease-linked clones showed a CD8+ phenotype and occurred at relatively low frequencies in peripheral blood. Some TCR beta motif variants had previously been reported in synovial fluid and blood of reactive arthritis patients, which suggested common disease-initiation mechanisms. A TCR beta motif made up of 7 to 9 highly homologous amino acid variants appeared to be characteristic of blood from ankylosing spondylitis patients. According to the report, matched synovial fluid samples from ankylosing spondylitis patients were significantly enriched for the disease-linked clones.

The run used an Illumina HiSeq 2500. Quantitative 5'-RACE with molecular barcodes was used to prepare TCR beta libraries. From the authors' description of their analysis: To identify disease-linked TCR variants, a new computational method was used, one built on a probabilistic model of VDJ rearrangement. The raw public data were reprocessed by TCRdb itself: fastp quality trimming at Q25, MiXCR clonotype calling, in-frame beta chains only. Here each entry gathers all rows of one CDR3 protein and keeps the most common genes and DNA. The V and J calls and clone size are TCRdb's, not the authors'. In all, the sample holds around 220,000 distinct CDR3 sequences, and about 11% of those were seen once. The ten top clones hold less than 25% of the sample. The germline V end is reduced by 5 bases and the J end by 9 bases; junction bases left unmatched: 6. CDR1 and CDR2 are drawn from the germline V gene (reference sequence): MNHEY, SMNVEV. Inclusive of the bounding cysteine and phenylalanine, the CDR3 is 13 residues long. Only CDR3 DNA is held: 39 bases, read in frame from base 1.

Recombination connected TRBV27 to TRBJ2-1; 8 bases in between match TRBD2. The sequenced material came from blood, either unsorted or a sorted T cell fraction (not recorded which). The receptor was isolated from a male donor with ankylosing spondylitis or in good health (not recorded which). CDR3 sequence: CASSRGGYFEQFF. The bases are TGTGCCAGCAGTCGGGGGGGGTACTTTGAGCAGTTCTTC.